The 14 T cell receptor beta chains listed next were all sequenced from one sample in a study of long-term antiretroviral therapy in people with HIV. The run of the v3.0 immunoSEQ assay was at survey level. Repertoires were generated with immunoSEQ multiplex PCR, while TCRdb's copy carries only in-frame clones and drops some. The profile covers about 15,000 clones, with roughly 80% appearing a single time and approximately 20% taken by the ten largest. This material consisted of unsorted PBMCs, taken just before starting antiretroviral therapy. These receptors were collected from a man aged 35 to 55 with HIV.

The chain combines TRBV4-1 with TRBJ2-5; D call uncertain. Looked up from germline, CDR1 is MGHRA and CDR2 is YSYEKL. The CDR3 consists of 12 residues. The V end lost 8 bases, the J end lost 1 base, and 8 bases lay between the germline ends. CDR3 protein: CASAGSQETQYF. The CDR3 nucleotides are TGCGCCAGCGCCGGGTCCCAAGAGACCCAGTACTTC.

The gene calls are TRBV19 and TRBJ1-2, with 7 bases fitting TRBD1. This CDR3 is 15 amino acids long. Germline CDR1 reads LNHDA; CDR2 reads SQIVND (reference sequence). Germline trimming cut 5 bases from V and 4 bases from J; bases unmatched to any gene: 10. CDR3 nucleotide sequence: TGTGCCAGTAGTTCAGGACAGGCGCAACTCTATGGCTACACCTTC. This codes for CASSSGQAQLYGYTF.

The CDR3 region has the DNA TGTGCCAGAAGCCGTCGTGTCCCCTCATGGGACACCGGGGAGCTGTTTTTT. Its translation: CARSRRVPSWDTGELFF. This chain connects TRBV5-3 to TRBJ2-2, with no clear D. TRBV5-3 is recorded as an ORF, its role being uncertain. The CDR3 consists of 17 residues. V lost 4 bases to trimming and J lost 3 bases, with 19 bases between them.

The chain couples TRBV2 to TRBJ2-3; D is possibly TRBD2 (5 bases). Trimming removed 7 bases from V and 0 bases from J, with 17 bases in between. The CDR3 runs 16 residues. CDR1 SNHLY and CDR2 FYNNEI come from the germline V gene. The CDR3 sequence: CASTPGEAESTDTQYF. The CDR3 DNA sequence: TGTGCCAGCACCCCGGGTGAAGCGGAGAGCACAGATACGCAGTATTTT. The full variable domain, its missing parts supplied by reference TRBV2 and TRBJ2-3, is EPEVTQTPSHQVTQMGQEVILRCVPISNHLYFYWYRQILGQKVEFLVSFYNNEISEKSEIFDDQFSVERPDGSNFTLKIRSTKLEDSAMYFCASTPGEAESTDTQYFGPGTRLTVL.

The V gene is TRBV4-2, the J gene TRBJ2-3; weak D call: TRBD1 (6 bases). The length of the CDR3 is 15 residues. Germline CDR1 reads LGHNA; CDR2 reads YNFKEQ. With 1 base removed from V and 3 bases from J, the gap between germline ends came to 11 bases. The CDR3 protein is CASSQGLTGTDTQYF. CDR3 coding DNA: TGTGCCAGCAGCCAAGGTCTTACAGGGACAGATACGCAGTATTTT.

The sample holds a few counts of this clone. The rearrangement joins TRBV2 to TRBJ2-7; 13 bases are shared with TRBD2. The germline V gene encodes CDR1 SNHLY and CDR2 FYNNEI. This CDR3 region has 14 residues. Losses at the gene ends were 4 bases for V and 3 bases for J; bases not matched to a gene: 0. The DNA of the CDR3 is TGTGCCAGCAGTGGACTAGCGGGGGGCTACGAGCAGTACTTC. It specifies CASSGLAGGYEQYF.

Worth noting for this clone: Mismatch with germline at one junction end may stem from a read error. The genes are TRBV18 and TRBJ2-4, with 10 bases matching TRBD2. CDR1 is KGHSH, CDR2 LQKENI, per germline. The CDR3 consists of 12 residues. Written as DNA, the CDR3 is TGTGCCAGCTCACTAGATGGACTAGCGGTAACCTTC. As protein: CASSLDGLAVTF.

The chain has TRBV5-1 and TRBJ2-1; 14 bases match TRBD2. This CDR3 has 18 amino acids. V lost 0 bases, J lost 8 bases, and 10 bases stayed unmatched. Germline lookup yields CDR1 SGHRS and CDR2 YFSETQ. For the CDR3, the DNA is TGCGCCAGCAGCTTGGCCGCGACTAGCGGGAGGGCCGGTGATGAGCAGTTCTTC. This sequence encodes CASSLAATSGRAGDEQFF. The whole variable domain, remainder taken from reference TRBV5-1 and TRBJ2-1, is KAGVTQTPRYLIKTRGQQVTLSCSPISGHRSVSWYQQTPGQGLQFLFEYFSETQRNKGNFPGRFSGRQFSNSRSEMNVSTLELGDSALYLCASSLAATSGRAGDEQFFGPGTRLTVL.

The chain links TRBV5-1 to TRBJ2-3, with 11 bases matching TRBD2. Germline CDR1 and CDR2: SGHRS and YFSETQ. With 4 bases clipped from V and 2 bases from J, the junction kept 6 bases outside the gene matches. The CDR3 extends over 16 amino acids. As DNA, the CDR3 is TGCGCCAGCAGCACCGGGACTAGCGGCCCCACAGATACGCAGTATTTT. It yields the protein CASSTGTSGPTDTQYF.

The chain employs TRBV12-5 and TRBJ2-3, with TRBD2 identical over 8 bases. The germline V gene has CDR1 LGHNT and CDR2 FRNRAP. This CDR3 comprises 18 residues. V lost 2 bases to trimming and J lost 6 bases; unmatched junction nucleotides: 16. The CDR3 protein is CASGLPPVGSGGYDTQYF. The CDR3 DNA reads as TGTGCTAGTGGTTTGCCCCCCGTAGGGAGCGGGGGTTACGATACGCAGTATTTT.

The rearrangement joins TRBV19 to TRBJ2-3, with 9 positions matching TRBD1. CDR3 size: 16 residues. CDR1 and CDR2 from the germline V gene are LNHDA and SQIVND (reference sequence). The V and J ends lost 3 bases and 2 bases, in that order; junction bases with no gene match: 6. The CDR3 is CASSMSGTGPTDTQYF. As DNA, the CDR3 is TGTGCCAGTAGTATGAGCGGGACAGGGCCCACAGATACGCAGTATTTT.

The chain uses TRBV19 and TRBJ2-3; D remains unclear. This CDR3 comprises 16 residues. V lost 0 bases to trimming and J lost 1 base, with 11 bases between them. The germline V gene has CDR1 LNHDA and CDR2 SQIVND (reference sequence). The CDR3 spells CASSIEGPRGTDTQYF. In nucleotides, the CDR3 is TGTGCCAGTAGTATAGAGGGCCCCCGGGGCACAGATACGCAGTATTTT.

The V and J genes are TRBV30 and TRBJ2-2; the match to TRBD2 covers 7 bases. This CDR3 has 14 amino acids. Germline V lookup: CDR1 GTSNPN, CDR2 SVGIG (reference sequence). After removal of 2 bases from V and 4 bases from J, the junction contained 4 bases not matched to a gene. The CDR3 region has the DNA TGTGCCTGGAGTCGGCTAGCGGTCACCGGGGAGCTGTTTTTT. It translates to CAWSRLAVTGELFF.

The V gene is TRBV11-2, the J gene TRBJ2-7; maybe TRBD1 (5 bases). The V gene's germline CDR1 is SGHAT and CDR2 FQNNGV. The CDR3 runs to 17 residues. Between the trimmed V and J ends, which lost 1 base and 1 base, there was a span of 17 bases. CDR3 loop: CASSLAQGGLISYEQYF. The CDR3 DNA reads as TGTGCCAGCAGCTTAGCTCAGGGCGGCCTCATTTCCTACGAGCAGTACTTC.